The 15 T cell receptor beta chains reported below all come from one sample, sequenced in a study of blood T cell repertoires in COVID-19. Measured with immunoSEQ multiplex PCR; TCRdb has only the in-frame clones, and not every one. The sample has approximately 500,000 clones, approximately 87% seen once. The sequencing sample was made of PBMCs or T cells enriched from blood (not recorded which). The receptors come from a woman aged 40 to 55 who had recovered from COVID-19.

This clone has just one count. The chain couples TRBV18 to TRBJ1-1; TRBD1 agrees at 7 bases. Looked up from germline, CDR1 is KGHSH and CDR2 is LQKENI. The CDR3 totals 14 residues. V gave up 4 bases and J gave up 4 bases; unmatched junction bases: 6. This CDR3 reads CASSLIRGATEAFF. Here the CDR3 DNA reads TGTGCCAGCTCACTAATCAGGGGGGCCACTGAAGCTTTCTTT. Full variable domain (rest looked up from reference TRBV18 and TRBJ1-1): NAGVMQNPRHLVRRRGQEARLRCSPMKGHSHVYWYRQLPEEGLKFMVYLQKENIIDESGMPKERFSAEFPKEGPSILRIQQVVRGDSAAYFCASSLIRGATEAFFGQGTRLTVV.

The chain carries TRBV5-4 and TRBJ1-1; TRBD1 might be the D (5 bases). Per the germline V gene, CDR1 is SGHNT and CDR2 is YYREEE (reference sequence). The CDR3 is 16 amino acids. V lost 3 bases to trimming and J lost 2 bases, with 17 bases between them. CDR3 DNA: TGTGCCAGCAGCTACTCGGCCGGGGGAACCAACACTGAAGCTTTCTTT. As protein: CASSYSAGGTNTEAFF.

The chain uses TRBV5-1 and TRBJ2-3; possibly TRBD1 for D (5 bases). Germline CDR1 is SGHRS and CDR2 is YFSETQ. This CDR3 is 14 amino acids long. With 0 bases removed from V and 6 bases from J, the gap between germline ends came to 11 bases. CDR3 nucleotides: TGCGCCAGCAGCTTGGCCAAAGGGGCCGATACGCAGTATTTT. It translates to CASSLAKGADTQYF.

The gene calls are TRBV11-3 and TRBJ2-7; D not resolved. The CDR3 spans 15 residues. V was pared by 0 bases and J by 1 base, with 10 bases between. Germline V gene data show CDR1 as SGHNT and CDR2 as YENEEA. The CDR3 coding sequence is TGTGCCAGCAGCTTAGATCCCGGTCCATCCTACGAGCAGTACTTC. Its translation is CASSLDPGPSYEQYF.

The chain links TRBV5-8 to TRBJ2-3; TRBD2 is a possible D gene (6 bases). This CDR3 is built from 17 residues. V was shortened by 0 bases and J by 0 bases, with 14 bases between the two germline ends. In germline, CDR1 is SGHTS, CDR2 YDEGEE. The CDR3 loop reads CASSLGRRAHSTDTQYF. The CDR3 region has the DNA TGTGCCAGCAGCTTGGGTCGGAGGGCACATAGCACAGATACGCAGTATTTT.

The CDR3 coding sequence is TGTGCCAGCAGCTGGGGGACAGGGCCCTACGAGCAGTACTTC. Protein product: CASSWGTGPYEQYF. The V gene is TRBV5-4, the J gene TRBJ2-7, with TRBD1 identical over 9 bases. This CDR3 has 14 amino acids. Unmatched junction bases numbered 3, after V lost 3 bases and J lost 2 bases. Germline assignment: CDR1 SGHNT and CDR2 YYREEE (reference sequence). Full variable domain (remainder filled in from reference TRBV5-4 and TRBJ2-7): ETGVTQSPTHLIKTRGQQVTLRCSSQSGHNTVSWYQQALGQGPQFIFQYYREEENGRGNFPPRFSGLQFPNYSSELNVNALELDDSALYLCASSWGTGPYEQYFGPGTRLTVT.

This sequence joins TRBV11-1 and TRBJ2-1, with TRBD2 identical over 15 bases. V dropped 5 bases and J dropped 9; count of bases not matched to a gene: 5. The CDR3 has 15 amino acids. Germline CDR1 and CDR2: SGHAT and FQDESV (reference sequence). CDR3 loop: CASSVGLAGGGEQFF. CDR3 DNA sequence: TGTGCCAGCAGCGTGGGACTAGCGGGAGGTGGTGAGCAGTTCTTC.

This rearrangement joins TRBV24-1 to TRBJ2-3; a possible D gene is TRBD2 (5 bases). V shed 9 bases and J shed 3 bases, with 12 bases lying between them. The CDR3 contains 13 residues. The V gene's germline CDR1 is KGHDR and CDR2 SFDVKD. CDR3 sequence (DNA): TGTGCCACCGCGGGCAGACAAACAGATACGCAGTATTTT. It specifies CATAGRQTDTQYF.

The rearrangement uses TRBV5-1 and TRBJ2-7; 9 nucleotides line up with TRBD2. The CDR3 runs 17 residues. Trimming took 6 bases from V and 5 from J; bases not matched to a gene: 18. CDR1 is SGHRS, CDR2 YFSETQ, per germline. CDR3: CASTGGREGPNRDEQYF. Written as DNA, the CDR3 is TGCGCCAGCACCGGGGGGCGGGAGGGCCCAAATCGTGACGAGCAGTACTTC.

This CDR3 is CASSLSARSNEKLFF. In DNA form, the CDR3 reads TGCGCCAGCAGCTTGAGTGCCCGAAGCAATGAAAAACTGTTTTTT. This rearrangement joins TRBV5-1 to TRBJ1-4; D is undetermined. In germline, CDR1 is SGHRS, CDR2 YFSETQ. Trimming cost V 1 base and J 5 bases, with 12 bases left between them. This CDR3 comprises 15 residues.

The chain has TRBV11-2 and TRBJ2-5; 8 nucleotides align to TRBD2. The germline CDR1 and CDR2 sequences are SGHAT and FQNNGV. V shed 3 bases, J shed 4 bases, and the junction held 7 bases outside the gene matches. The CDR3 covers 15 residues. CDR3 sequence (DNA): TGTGCCAGCAGCTTTCCAGCGGGAGTGGCAGAGACCCAGTACTTC. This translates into CASSFPAGVAETQYF.

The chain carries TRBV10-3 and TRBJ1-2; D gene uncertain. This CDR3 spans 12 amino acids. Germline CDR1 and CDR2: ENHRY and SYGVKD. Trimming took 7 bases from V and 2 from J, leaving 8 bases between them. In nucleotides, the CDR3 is TGTGCCATCAAGAGGATGAACTATGGCTACACCTTC. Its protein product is CAIKRMNYGYTF.

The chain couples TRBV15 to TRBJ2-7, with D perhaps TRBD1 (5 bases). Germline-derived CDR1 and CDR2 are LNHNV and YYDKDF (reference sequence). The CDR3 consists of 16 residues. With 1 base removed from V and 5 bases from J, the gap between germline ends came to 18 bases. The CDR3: CATSRAPGRAHDEQYF. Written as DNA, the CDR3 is TGTGCCACCAGCAGAGCCCCAGGCAGGGCTCATGACGAGCAGTACTTC.

CDR3 amino acids: CASGGQIATNEKLFF. In DNA form, the CDR3 reads TGTGCCAGCGGGGGACAGATTGCAACTAATGAAAAACTGTTTTTT. The rearrangement joins TRBV7-2 to TRBJ1-4; 7 bases agree with TRBD1. J lost 0 bases, V lost 8 bases, and 6 bases had no gene match. This CDR3 is built from 15 residues. Per the germline V gene, CDR1 is SGHTA and CDR2 is FQGNSA.

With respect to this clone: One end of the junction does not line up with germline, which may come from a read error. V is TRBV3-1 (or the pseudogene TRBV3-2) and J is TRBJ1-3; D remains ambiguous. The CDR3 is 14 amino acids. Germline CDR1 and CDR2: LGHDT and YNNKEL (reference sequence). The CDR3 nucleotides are TGCGCCAGCAGCCAAGACACGGGAGGAAACACCATATATTTT. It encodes CASSQDTGGNTIYF.